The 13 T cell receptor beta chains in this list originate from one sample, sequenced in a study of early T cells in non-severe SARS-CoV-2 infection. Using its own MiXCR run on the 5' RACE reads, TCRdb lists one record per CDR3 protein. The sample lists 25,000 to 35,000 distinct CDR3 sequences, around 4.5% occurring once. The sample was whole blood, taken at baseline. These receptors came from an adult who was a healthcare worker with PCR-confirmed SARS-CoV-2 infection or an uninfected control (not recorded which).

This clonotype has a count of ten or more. The CDR3 region is CATSRDSGKFVNSPLHF. The CDR3 coding sequence is TGTGCCACCAGCAGAGATTCAGGAAAATTCGTGAATTCACCCCTCCACTTT. This rearrangement joins TRBV15 to TRBJ1-6; unclear D gene. V shed 0 bases and J shed 7 bases, with 16 bases lying between them. Germline loops: CDR1 LNHNV, CDR2 YYDKDF (reference sequence). This CDR3 comprises 17 residues.

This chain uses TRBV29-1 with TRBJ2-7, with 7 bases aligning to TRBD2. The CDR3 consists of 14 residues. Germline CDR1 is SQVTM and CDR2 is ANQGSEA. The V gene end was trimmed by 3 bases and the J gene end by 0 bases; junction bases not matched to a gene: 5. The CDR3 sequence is CSVETRGVSYEQYF. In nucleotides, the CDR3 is TGCAGCGTTGAGACTCGGGGGGTCTCCTACGAGCAGTACTTC.

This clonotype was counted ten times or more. CDR3: CSVVVRRTDTQYF. The CDR3 DNA sequence: TGCAGCGTTGTGGTCAGGAGAACAGATACGCAGTATTTT. The chain uses TRBV29-1 and TRBJ2-3; D remains ambiguous. Germline values: CDR1 SQVTM, CDR2 ANQGSEA. Trimming stripped 4 bases from V and 3 bases from J, with 11 bases between. The CDR3 covers 13 residues.

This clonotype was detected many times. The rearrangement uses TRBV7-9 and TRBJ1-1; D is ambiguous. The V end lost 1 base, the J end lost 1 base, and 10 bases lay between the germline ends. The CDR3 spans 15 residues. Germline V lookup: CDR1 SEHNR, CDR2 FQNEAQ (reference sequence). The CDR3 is CASSLVFSENTEAFF. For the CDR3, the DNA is TGTGCCAGCAGCTTAGTCTTTTCAGAGAACACTGAAGCTTTCTTT.

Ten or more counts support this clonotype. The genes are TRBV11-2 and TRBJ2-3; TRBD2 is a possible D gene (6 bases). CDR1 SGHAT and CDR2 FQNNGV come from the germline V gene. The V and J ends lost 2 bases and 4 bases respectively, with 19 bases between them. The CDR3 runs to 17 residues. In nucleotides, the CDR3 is TGTGCCAGCAGCTTATGGTTTAGGCCCGGGAGACCAGATACGCAGTATTTT. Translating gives CASSLWFRPGRPDTQYF.

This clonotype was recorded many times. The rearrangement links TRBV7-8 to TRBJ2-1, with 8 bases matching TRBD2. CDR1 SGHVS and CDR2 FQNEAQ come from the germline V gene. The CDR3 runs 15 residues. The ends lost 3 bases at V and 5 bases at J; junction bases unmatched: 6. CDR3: CASSFIREGDNEQFF. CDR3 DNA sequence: TGTGCCAGCAGCTTTATCCGGGAGGGGGACAATGAGCAGTTCTTC.

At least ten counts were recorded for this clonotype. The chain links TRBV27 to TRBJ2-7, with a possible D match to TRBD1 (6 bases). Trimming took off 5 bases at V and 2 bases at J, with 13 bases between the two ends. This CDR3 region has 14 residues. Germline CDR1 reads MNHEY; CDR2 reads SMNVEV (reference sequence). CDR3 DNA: TGTGCCAGCAGTAATTCCGGGACAACCTACGAGCAGTACTTC. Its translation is CASSNSGTTYEQYF.

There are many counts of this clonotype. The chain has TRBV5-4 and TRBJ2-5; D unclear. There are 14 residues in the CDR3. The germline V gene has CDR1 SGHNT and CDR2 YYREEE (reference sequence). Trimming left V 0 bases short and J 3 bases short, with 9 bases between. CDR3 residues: CASSLAAREETQYF. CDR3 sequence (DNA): TGTGCCAGCAGCTTGGCGGCTAGAGAAGAGACCCAGTACTTC. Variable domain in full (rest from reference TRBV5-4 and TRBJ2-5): ETGVTQSPTHLIKTRGQQVTLRCSSQSGHNTVSWYQQALGQGPQFIFQYYREEENGRGNFPPRFSGLQFPNYSSELNVNALELDDSALYLCASSLAAREETQYFGPGTRLLVL.

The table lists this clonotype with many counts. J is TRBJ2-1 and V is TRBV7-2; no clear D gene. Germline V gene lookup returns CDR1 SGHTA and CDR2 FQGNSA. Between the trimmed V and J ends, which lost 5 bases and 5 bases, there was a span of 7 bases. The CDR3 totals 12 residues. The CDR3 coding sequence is TGTGCCAGCAGCCCGGCTGACAATGAGCAGTTCTTC. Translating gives CASSPADNEQFF.

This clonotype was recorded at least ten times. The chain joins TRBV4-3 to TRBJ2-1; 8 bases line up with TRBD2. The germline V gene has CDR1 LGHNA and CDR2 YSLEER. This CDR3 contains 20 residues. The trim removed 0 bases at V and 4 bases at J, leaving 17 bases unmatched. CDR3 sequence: CASSQDLTSGHVGIYNEQFF. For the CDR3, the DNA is TGCGCCAGCAGCCAAGATCTAACTAGCGGACACGTGGGAATATACAATGAGCAGTTCTTC.

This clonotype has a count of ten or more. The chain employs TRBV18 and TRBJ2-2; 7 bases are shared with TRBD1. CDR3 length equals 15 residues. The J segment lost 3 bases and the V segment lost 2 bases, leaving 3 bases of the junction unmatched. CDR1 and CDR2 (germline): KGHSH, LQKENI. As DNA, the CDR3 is TGTGCCAGCTCACCAGGGACAGACTACACCGGGGAGCTGTTTTTT. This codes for CASSPGTDYTGELFF.

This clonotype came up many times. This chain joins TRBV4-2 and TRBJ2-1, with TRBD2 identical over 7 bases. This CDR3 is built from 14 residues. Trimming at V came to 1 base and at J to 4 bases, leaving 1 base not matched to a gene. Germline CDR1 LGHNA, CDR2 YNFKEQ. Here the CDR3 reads CASSQGDYYNEQFF. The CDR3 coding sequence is TGTGCCAGCAGCCAAGGGGACTATTACAATGAGCAGTTCTTC.

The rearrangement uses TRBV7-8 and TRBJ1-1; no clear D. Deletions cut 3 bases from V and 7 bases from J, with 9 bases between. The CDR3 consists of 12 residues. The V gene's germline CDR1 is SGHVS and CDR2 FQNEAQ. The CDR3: CASSFEGFEAFF. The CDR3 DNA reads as TGTGCCAGCAGCTTCGAAGGATTTGAAGCTTTCTTT.